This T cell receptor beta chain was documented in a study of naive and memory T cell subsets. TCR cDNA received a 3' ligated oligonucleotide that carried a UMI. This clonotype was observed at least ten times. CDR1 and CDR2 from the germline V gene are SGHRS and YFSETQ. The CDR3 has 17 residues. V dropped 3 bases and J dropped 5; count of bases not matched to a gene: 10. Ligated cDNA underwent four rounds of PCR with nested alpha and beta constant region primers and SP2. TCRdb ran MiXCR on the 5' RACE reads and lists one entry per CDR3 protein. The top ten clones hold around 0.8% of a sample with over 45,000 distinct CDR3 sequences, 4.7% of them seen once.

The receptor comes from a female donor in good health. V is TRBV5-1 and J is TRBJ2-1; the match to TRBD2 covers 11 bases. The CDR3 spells CASSYQTPGLADNEQFF. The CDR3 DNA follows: TGCGCCAGCAGCTACCAAACCCCGGGACTAGCGGACAATGAGCAGTTCTTC.